The 2 T cell receptor beta chains below were found in one sample sequenced in a study of OX40 agonist ivuxolimab in advanced cancers. The method behind the library was the immunoSEQ multiplex PCR assay. The table comes from immuneACCESS by way of TCRdb, which keeps in-frame sequences with V and J called. Part of the clones is missing from these tables; in studies checked, under half for an unresolved V gene and the rest for unknown reasons. This sample comprises about 64,000 clones, more than 85% of them detected only once. The ten top clones hold less than 0.55% of the sample. Here the sequenced sample was CD4+ or CD8+ T cells sorted from blood, taken in a trial of the OX40 agonist ivuxolimab. These receptors came from an adult with an advanced solid tumor such as melanoma, head and neck, liver or kidney cancer.

The rearrangement joins TRBV10-3 to TRBJ2-5; 15 nucleotides align to TRBD2. V lost 4 bases to trimming and J lost 5 bases; unmatched junction nucleotides: 11. CDR1 ENHRY and CDR2 SYGVKD come from the germline V gene. This CDR3 has 18 residues. CDR3 loop: CAISVAGTSGRKGETQYF. The CDR3 coding sequence is TGTGCCATCAGTGTAGCAGGGACTAGCGGGAGGAAGGGGGAGACCCAGTACTTC.

This chain connects TRBV7-2 to TRBJ2-7, with 9 bases aligning to TRBD1. The CDR3 spans 17 residues. V dropped 5 bases and J dropped 0; count of bases not matched to a gene: 11. From germline, CDR1 is SGHTA and CDR2 FQGNSA. The CDR3 DNA reads TGTGCCAGCAGCCGATCCGGGACAGGGACCGGCTCCTACGAGCAGTACTTC. Amino acid sequence: CASSRSGTGTGSYEQYF.